This T cell receptor beta chain emerged from a study of blood T cell repertoires in COVID-19. Original data processing: Scientists estimated how many nucleated cells there were by amplifying reference gene primers. The repertoire was sequenced with immunoSEQ multiplex PCR; TCRdb's copy has only in-frame clones and lacks some. That table is the source of V, J and clone size, and D and trimming were worked out from the DNA. This sample yields under 130,000 clones, of which about 85% are seen a single time; around 2.2% belongs to the top ten. CDR3 length: 13 residues. Germline V gene data show CDR1 as SGHVS and CDR2 as FNYEAQ. The V segment lost 5 bases and the J segment 5 bases; nucleotides outside the gene matches: 4.

The chain couples TRBV7-6 to TRBJ2-7; 9 bases map to TRBD1. Sequenced input: peripheral blood. The TCR originated in a human donor in a cohort sampled during active COVID-19. The CDR3 region has the DNA TGTGCCAGCAGCGTAACAGGGGGCAACGAGCAGTACTTC. Its translation is CASSVTGGNEQYF.